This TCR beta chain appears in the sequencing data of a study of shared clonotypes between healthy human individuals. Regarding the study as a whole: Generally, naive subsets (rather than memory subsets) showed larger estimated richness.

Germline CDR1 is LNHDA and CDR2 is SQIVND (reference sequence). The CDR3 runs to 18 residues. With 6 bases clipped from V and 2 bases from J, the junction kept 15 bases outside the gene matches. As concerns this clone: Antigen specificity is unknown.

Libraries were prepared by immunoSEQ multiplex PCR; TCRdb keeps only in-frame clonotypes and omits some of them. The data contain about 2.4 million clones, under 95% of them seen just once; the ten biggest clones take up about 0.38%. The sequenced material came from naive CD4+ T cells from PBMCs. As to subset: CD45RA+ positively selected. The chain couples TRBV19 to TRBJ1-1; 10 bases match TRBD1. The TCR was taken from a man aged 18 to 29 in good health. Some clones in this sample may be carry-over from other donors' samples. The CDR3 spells CASSLPAGTGVANTEAFF. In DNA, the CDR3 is TGTGCCAGTAGCCTACCCGCCGGGACAGGGGTGGCCAACACTGAAGCTTTCTTT.